These T cell receptor beta chains were read from a single sample in a study of cytomegalovirus exposure and HLA in healthy donors. Here immunoSEQ multiplex PCR was the method, and the copy in TCRdb shows in-frame clones only, minus some. The sample lists roughly 200,000 clones; around 80% were seen once. Sample: PBMCs. These receptors were obtained from a woman aged 55-69 years in good health and CMV-seropositive. The CDR3 runs from the conserved cysteine through the conserved F or W. D genes are given only for firm matches. The size field is filled for only some rows; it gives once, few, many or a size class.

clone size: once; J gene: TRBJ2-3; V gene: TRBV5-4; D gene: .; CDR3 protein: CASSLQGTDTQYF; CDR3 DNA: TGTGCCAGCAGCTTGCAGGGCACAGATACGCAGTATTTT
clone size: .; J gene: TRBJ2-7; V gene: TRBV10-3; D gene: .; CDR3 protein: CAIKNWDSSYEQYF; CDR3 DNA: TGTGCCATCAAGAATTGGGACTCCTCCTACGAGCAGTACTTC
clone size: .; J gene: TRBJ2-1; V gene: TRBV7-3; D gene: .; CDR3 protein: CASSLRLEGEQFF; CDR3 DNA: TGTGCCAGCAGCTTAAGACTGGAGGGTGAGCAGTTCTTC
clone size: .; J gene: TRBJ2-5; V gene: TRBV28; D gene: TRBD2; CDR3 protein: CASSSSGAGGWETQYF; CDR3 DNA: TGTGCCAGCAGTTCCTCGGGGGCGGGGGGCTGGGAGACCCAGTACTTC
clone size: .; J gene: TRBJ1-2; V gene: TRBV28; D gene: .; CDR3 protein: CASSLSPGVGDYGYTF; CDR3 DNA: TGTGCCAGCAGTTTATCGCCCGGGGTGGGCGACTATGGCTACACCTTC
clone size: few; J gene: TRBJ2-5; V gene: TRBV29-1; D gene: .; CDR3 protein: CSVEGTRQETQYF; CDR3 DNA: TGCAGCGTTGAAGGGACTCGCCAAGAGACCCAGTACTTC
clone size: few; J gene: TRBJ1-2; V gene: TRBV5-1; D gene: TRBD1; CDR3 protein: CASSLSGQGALDGYTF; CDR3 DNA: TGCGCCAGCAGCTTGTCTGGACAGGGGGCGTTAGATGGCTACACCTTC
clone size: .; J gene: TRBJ1-5; V gene: TRBV6-1; D gene: .; CDR3 protein: CASSRETLGAQHF; CDR3 DNA: TGTGCCAGCAGTAGGGAGACTCTCGGAGCCCAGCATTTT
clone size: .; J gene: TRBJ1-5; V gene: TRBV6-1; D gene: .; CDR3 protein: CASSQGRDQPQHF; CDR3 DNA: TGTGCCAGCAGTCAGGGGAGGGATCAGCCCCAGCATTTT
clone size: .; J gene: TRBJ2-3; V gene: TRBV7-3; D gene: TRBD1; CDR3 protein: CASSLDGTGGVTDTQYF; CDR3 DNA: TGTGCCAGCAGCTTAGATGGGACAGGGGGCGTCACAGATACGCAGTATTTT
clone size: .; J gene: TRBJ1-3; V gene: TRBV5-6; D gene: TRBD1; CDR3 protein: CASSLRGPHSGNTIYF; CDR3 DNA: TGTGCCAGCAGCTTAAGGGGGCCCCACTCTGGAAACACCATATATTTT
clone size: .; J gene: TRBJ1-2; V gene: TRBV6-5; D gene: .; CDR3 protein: CASNAGAGYTF; CDR3 DNA: TGTGCCAGCAATGCAGGGGCTGGCTACACCTTC
clone size: .; J gene: TRBJ2-2; V gene: TRBV5-1; D gene: TRBD1; CDR3 protein: CASSFKGADTGELFF; CDR3 DNA: TGCGCCAGCAGCTTTAAGGGGGCAGACACCGGGGAGCTGTTTTTT
clone size: .; J gene: TRBJ1-1; V gene: TRBV5-6; D gene: .; CDR3 protein: CASSYQLRNTEAFF; CDR3 DNA: TGTGCCAGCAGCTACCAACTGAGGAACACTGAAGCTTTCTTT
clone size: few; J gene: TRBJ2-7; V gene: TRBV4-2; D gene: TRBD1; CDR3 protein: CASSQEQGYYEQYF; CDR3 DNA: TGTGCCAGCAGCCAAGAACAGGGGTACTACGAGCAGTACTTC
clone size: .; J gene: TRBJ1-4; V gene: TRBV30; D gene: .; CDR3 protein: CAWSGGREGEKLFF; CDR3 DNA: TGTGCCTGGAGTGGCGGTCGGGAAGGTGAAAAACTGTTTTTT
clone size: once; J gene: TRBJ2-7; V gene: TRBV4-1; D gene: TRBD2; CDR3 protein: CASRLAGGSYEQYF; CDR3 DNA: TGCGCCAGCAGACTAGCGGGGGGCTCCTACGAGCAGTACTTC
clone size: .; J gene: TRBJ2-7; V gene: TRBV27; D gene: TRBD1; CDR3 protein: CASSPGQPGRNEQYF; CDR3 DNA: TGTGCCAGCAGTCCGGGACAGCCAGGGAGAAACGAGCAGTACTTC
clone size: .; J gene: TRBJ1-2; V gene: TRBV19; D gene: .; CDR3 protein: CASSSTTLGGYTF; CDR3 DNA: TGTGCCAGTAGTTCTACTACCCTCGGGGGCTACACCTTC
clone size: once; J gene: TRBJ1-6; V gene: TRBV2; D gene: TRBD1; CDR3 protein: CASRQGAYNSPLHF; CDR3 DNA: TGTGCCAGCAGACAGGGGGCTTATAATTCACCCCTCCACTTT
clone size: .; J gene: TRBJ1-1; V gene: TRBV5-4; D gene: TRBD1; CDR3 protein: CASSFQRGPEAFF; CDR3 DNA: TGTGCCAGCAGCTTCCAAAGGGGGCCTGAAGCTTTCTTT
clone size: once; J gene: TRBJ1-2; V gene: TRBV18; D gene: .; CDR3 protein: CASSPEGSYGYTF; CDR3 DNA: TGTGCCAGCTCACCAGAGGGCTCCTATGGCTACACCTTC
clone size: .; J gene: TRBJ2-6; V gene: TRBV19; D gene: .; CDR3 protein: CASSTSLEGANLLGANVLTF; CDR3 DNA: TGTGCCAGTAGTACCTCCTTGGAGGGGGCTAATCTATTGGGGGCCAACGTCCTGACTTTC
clone size: .; J gene: TRBJ2-2; V gene: TRBV10-3; D gene: .; CDR3 protein: CAISESVQGSGELFF; CDR3 DNA: TGTGCCATCAGTGAGAGCGTGCAGGGGTCCGGGGAGCTGTTTTTT
clone size: .; J gene: TRBJ2-2; V gene: TRBV25-1; D gene: .; CDR3 protein: CGYRYGELFF; CDR3 DNA: TGTGGATACAGGTACGGGGAGCTGTTTTTT
clone size: .; J gene: TRBJ2-7; V gene: TRBV19; D gene: .; CDR3 protein: CASSRDGLTYEQYF; CDR3 DNA: TGTGCCAGTAGTAGGGACGGACTAACCTACGAGCAGTACTTC
clone size: .; J gene: TRBJ2-7; V gene: TRBV6-5; D gene: TRBD2; CDR3 protein: CASSSGLAGGFYEQYF; CDR3 DNA: TGTGCCAGCAGTTCCGGACTAGCGGGAGGTTTCTACGAGCAGTACTTC
clone size: .; J gene: TRBJ1-2; V gene: TRBV10-3; D gene: .; CDR3 protein: CAISESYPSNYGYTF; CDR3 DNA: TGTGCCATCAGTGAGTCGTATCCCAGTAACTATGGCTACACCTTC
clone size: .; J gene: TRBJ2-2; V gene: TRBV6-1; D gene: .; CDR3 protein: CASKRELAGELFF; CDR3 DNA: TGTGCCAGCAAACGGGAGCTGGCCGGGGAGCTGTTTTTT
clone size: .; J gene: TRBJ2-1; V gene: TRBV5-1; D gene: .; CDR3 protein: CASSLSRNNEQFF; CDR3 DNA: TGCGCCAGCAGCTTGAGCAGGAACAATGAGCAGTTCTTC